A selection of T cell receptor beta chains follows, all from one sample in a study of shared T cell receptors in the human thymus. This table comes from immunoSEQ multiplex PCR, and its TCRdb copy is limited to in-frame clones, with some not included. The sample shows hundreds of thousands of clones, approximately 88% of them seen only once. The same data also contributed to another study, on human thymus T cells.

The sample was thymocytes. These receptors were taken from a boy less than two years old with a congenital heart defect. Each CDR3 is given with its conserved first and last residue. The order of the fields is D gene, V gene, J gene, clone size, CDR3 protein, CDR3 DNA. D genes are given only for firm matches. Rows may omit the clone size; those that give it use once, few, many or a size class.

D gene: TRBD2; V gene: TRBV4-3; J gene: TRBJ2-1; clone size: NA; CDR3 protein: CASSQGGAGEPSSYNEQFF; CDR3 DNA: TGCGCCAGCAGCCAAGGGGGAGCGGGAGAACCCAGCTCCTACAATGAGCAGTTCTTC
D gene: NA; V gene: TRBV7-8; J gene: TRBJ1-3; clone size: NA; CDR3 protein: CASSFQGNTIYF; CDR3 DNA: TGTGCCAGCAGCTTCCAAGGAAACACCATATATTTT
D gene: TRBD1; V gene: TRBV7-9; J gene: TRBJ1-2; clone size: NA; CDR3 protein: CASSLGWLDREVDYGYTF; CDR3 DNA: TGTGCCAGCAGCTTAGGGTGGTTGGACAGGGAAGTTGACTATGGCTACACCTTC
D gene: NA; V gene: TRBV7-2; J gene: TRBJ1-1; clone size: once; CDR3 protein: CASRLPGAEAFF; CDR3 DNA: TGTGCCAGCAGACTACCAGGGGCTGAAGCTTTCTTT
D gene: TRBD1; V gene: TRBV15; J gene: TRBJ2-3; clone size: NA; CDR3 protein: CATRGTEEDTDTQYF; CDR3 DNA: TGTGCCACCAGGGGGACAGAAGAGGACACAGATACGCAGTATTTT
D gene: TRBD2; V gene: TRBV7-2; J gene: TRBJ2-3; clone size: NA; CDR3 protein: CASSLAGTSGILPDTQYF; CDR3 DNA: TGTGCCAGCAGCTTAGCGGGGACTAGCGGGATACTACCAGATACGCAGTATTTT
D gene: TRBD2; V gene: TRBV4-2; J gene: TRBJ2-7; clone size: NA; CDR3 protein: CASSQDLASGPTRISYEQYF; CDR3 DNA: TGTGCCAGCAGCCAAGATCTGGCTAGCGGGCCTACTAGAATCTCCTACGAGCAGTACTTC
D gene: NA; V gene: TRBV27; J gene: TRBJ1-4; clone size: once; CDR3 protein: CASSLVGLRDEKLFF; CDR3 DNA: TGTGCCAGCAGTTTGGTCGGACTTAGGGATGAAAAACTGTTTTTT
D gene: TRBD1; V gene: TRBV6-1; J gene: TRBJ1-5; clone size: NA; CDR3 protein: CASSRAQGDQPQHF; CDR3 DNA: TGTGCCAGCAGTAGGGCCCAGGGGGATCAGCCCCAGCATTTT
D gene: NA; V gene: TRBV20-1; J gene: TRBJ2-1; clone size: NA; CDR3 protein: CIQEGLGEQFF; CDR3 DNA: TGCATTCAGGAGGGCCTCGGGGAGCAGTTCTTC
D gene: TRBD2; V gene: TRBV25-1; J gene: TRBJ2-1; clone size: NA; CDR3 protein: CASSRLAGGGNEQFF; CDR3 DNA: TGTGCCAGCAGCCGACTAGCGGGAGGGGGTAATGAGCAGTTCTTC
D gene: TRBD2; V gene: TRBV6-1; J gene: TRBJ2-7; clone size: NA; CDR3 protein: CASSEVGTSGRYEQYF; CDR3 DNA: TGTGCCAGCAGTGAAGTAGGGACTAGCGGGAGGTACGAGCAGTACTTC